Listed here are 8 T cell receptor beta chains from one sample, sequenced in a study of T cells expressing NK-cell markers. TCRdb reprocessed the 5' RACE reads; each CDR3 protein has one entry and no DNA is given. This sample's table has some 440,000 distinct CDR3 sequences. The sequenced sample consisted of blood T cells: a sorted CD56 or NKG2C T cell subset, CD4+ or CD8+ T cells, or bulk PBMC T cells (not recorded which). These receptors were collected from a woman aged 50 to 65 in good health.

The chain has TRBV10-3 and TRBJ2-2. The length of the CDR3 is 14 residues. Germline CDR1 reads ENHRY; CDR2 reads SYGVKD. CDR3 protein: CAIKSDLNAGELFF.

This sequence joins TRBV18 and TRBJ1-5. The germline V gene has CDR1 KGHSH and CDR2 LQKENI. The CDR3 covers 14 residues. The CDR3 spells CASSPQQKGEPQHF.

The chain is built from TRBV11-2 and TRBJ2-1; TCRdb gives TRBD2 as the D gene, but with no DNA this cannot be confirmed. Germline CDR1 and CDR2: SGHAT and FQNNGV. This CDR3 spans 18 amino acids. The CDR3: CASSLTHSSGAAYNEQFF. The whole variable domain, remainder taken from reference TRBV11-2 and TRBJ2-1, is EAGVAQSPRYKIIEKRQSVAFWCNPISGHATLYWYQQILGQGPKLLIQFQNNGVVDDSQLPKDRFSAERLKGVDSTLKIQPAKLEDSAVYLCASSLTHSSGAAYNEQFFGPGTRLTVL.

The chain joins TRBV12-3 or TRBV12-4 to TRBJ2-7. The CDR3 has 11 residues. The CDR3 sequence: CASGKFYEQYF.

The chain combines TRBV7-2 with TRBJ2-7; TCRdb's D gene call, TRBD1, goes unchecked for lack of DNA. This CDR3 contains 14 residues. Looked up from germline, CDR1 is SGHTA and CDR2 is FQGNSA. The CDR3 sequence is CASSLEAGNYEQYF.

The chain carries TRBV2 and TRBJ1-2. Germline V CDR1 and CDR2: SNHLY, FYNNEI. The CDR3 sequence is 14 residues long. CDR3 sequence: CASSEKTEGYGYTF.

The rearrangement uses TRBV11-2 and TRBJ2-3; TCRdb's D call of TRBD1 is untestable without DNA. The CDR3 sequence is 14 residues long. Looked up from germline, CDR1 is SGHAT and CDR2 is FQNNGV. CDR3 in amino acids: CASIKGGSTDTQYF.

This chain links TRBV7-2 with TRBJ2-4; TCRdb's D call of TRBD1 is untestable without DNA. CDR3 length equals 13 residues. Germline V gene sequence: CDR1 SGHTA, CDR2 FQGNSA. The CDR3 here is CASSLAPDSIQYF.